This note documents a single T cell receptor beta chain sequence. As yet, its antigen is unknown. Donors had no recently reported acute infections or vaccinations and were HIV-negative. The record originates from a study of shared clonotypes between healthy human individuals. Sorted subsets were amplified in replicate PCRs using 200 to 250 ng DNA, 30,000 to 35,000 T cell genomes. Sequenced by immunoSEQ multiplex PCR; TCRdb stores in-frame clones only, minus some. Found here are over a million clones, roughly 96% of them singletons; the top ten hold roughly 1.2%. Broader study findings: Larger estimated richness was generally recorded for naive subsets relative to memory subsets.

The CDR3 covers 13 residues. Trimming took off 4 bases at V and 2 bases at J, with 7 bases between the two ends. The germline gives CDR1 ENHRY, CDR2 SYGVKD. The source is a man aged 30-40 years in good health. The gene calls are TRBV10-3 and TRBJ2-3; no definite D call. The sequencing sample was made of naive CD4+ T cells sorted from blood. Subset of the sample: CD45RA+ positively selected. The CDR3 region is CAISGPTTDTQYF. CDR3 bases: TGTGCCATCAGTGGCCCGACCACAGATACGCAGTATTTT.